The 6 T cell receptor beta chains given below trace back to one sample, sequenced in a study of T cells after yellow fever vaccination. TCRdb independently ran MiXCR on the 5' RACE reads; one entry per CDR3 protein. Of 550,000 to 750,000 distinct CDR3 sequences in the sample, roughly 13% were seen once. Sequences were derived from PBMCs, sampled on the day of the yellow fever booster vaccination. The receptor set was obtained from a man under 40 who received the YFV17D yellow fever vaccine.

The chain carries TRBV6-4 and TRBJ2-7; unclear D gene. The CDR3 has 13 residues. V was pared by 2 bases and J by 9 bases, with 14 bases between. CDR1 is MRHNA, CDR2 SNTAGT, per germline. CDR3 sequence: CASSDALKMVQYF. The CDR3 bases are TGTGCCAGCAGTGACGCGCTGAAGATGGTGCAGTACTTC.

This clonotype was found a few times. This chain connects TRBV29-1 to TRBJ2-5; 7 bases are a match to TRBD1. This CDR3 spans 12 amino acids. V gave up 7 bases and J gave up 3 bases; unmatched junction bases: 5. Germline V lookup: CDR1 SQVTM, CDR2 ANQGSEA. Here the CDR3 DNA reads TGCAGCGGGCGACAGGGCGAAGAGACCCAGTACTTC. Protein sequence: CSGRQGEETQYF.

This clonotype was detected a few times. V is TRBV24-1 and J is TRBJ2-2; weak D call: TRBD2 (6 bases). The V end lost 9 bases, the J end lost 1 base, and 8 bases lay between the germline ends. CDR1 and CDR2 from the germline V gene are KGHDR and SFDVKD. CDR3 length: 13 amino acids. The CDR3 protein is CATAEGNTGELFF. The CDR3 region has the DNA TGTGCCACCGCGGAGGGGAACACCGGGGAGCTGTTTTTT.

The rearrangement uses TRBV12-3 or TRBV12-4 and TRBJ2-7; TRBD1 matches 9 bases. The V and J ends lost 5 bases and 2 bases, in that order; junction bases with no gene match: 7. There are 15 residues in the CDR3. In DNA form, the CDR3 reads TGTGCCAGCAGTCTCCGGGACAGGGTTGCCTACGAGCAGTACTTC. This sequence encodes CASSLRDRVAYEQYF.

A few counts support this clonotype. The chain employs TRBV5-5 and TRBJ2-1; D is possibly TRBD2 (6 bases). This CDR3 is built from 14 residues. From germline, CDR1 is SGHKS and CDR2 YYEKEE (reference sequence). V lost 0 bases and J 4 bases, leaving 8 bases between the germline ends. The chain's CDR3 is CASSLDAGYNEQFF. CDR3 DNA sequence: TGTGCCAGCAGCTTGGACGCGGGGTACAATGAGCAGTTCTTC.

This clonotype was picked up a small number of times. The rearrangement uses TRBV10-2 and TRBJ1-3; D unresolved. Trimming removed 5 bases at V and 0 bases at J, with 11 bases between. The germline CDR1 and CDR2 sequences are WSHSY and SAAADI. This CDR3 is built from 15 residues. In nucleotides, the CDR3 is TGCGCCAGCAGTATGACATTTCGCTCTGGAAACACCATATATTTT. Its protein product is CASSMTFRSGNTIYF.